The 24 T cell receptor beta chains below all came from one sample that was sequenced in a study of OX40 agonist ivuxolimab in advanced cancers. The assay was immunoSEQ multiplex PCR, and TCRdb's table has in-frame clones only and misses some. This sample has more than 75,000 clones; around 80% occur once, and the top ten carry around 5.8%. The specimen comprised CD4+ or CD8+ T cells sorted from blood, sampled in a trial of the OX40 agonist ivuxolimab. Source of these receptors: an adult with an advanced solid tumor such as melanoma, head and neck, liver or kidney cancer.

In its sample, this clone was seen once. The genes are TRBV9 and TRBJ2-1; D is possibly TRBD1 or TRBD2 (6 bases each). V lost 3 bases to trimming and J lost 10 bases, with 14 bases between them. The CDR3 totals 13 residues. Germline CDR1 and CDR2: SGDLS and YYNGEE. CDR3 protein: CASSAGDSGEQFF. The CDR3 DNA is TGTGCCAGCAGCGCAGGGGACTCCGGGGAGCAGTTCTTC. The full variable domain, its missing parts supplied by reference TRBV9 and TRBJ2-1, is DSGVTQTPKHLITATGQRVTLRCSPRSGDLSVYWYQQSLDQGLQFLIQYYNGEERAKGNILERFSAQQFPDLHSELNLSSLELGDSALYFCASSAGDSGEQFFGPGTRLTVL.

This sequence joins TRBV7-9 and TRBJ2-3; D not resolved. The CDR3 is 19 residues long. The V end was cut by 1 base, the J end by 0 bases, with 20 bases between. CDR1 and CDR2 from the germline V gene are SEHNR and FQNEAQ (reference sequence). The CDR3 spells CASSLVKGGRMTSTDTQYF. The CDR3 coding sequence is TGTGCCAGCAGCTTAGTTAAGGGCGGCAGAATGACTAGCACAGATACGCAGTATTTT.

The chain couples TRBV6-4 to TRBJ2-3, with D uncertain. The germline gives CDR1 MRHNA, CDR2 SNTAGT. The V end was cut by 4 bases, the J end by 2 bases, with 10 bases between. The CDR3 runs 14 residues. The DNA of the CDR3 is TGTGCCAGCAGTGCCAATGGAGACACAGATACGCAGTATTTT. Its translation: CASSANGDTDTQYF.

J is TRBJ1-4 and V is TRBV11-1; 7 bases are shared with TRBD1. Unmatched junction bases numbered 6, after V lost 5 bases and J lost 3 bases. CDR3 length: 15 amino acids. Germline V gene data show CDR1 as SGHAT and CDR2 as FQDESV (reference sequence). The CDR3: CASSPTGQSNEKLFF. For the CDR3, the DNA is TGTGCCAGCAGCCCCACGGGACAGTCTAATGAAAAACTGTTTTTT. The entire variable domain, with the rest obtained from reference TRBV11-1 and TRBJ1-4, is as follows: EAEVAQSPRYKITEKSQAVAFWCDPISGHATLYWYRQILGQGPELLVQFQDESVVDDSQLPKDRFSAERLKGVDSTLKIQPAELGDSAMYLCASSPTGQSNEKLFFGSGTQLSVL.

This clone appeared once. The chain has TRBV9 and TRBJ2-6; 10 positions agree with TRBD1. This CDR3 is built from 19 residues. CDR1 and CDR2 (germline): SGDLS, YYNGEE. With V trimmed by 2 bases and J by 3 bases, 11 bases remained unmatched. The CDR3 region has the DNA TGTGCCAGCAGCGTTACCGACAGGGGGCGCAGCCGTGGGGCCAACGTCCTGACTTTC. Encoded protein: CASSVTDRGRSRGANVLTF.

The CDR3 DNA reads TGCGCCAGCAGCTGGGAAACAGGGGAAAAACTGTTTTTT. Its translation is CASSWETGEKLFF. The rearrangement uses TRBV5-1 and TRBJ1-4; D perhaps matches TRBD1 (6 bases). The germline V gene encodes CDR1 SGHRS and CDR2 YFSETQ. The CDR3 has 13 residues. With 3 bases removed from V and 8 bases from J, the gap between germline ends came to 11 bases.

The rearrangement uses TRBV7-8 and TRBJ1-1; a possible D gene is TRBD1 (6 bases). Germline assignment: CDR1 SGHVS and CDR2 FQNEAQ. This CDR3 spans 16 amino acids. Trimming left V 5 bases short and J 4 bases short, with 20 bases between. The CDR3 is CASSHLQGQMGTEAFF. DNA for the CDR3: TGTGCCAGCAGCCATCTACAGGGTCAGATGGGCACTGAAGCTTTCTTT.

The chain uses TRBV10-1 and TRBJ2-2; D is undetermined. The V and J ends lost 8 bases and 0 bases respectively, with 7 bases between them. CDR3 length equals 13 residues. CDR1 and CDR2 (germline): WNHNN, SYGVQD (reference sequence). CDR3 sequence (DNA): TGCGCCAGCGTGGGATCGAACACCGGGGAGCTGTTTTTT. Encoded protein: CASVGSNTGELFF.

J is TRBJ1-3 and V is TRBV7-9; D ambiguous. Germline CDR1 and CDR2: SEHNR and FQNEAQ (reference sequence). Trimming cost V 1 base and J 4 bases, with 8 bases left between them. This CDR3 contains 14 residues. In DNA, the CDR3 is TGTGCCAGCAGCTTAGGGGGTGGCGGAAACACCATATATTTT. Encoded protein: CASSLGGGGNTIYF.

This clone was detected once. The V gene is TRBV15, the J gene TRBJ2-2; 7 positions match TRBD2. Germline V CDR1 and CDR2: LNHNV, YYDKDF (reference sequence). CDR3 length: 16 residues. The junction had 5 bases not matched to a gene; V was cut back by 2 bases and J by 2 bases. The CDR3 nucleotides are TGTGCCACCAGCAGATGGGGGGGTACTAACACCGGGGAGCTGTTTTTT. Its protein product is CATSRWGGTNTGELFF.

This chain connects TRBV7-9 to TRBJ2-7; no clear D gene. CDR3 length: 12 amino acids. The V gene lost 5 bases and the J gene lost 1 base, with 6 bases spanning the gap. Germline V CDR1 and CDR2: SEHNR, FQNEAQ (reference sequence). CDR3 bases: TGTGCCAGCAGCCCGGAGTCCTACGAGCAGTACTTC. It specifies CASSPESYEQYF.

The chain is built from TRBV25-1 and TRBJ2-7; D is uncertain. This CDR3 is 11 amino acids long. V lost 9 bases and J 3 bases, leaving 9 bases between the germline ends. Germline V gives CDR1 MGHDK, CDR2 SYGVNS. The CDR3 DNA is TGTGCCAGTCGACGGAGCTACGAGCAGTACTTC. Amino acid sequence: CASRRSYEQYF.

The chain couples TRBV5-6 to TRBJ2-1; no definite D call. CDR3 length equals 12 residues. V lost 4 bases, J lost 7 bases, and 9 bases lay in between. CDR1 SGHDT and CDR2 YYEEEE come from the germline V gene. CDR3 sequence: CASSGVANEQFF. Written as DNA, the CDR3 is TGTGCCAGCAGCGGGGTGGCTAATGAGCAGTTCTTC.

CDR3 in DNA: TGTGCCAGCAGCCTGGACAGGGGGAACGAAAAACTGTTTTTT. Its protein product is CASSLDRGNEKLFF. The V gene is TRBV7-9, the J gene TRBJ1-4; 10 bases map to TRBD1. The CDR3 runs 14 residues. The germline CDR1 and CDR2 sequences are SEHNR and FQNEAQ (reference sequence). V was clipped by 5 bases and J by 8 bases; unmatched bases: 5.

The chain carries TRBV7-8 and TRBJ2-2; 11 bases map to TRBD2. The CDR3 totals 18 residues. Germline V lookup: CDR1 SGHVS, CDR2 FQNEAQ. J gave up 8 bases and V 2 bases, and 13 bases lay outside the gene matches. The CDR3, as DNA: TGTGCCAGCAGCTTATATAGGATACTAGCGGGAGTAGAGGGGGAGCTGTTTTTT. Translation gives CASSLYRILAGVEGELFF.

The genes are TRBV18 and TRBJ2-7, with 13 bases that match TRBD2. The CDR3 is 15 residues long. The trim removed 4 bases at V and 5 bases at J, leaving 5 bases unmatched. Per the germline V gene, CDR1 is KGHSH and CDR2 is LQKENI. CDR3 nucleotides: TGTGCCAGCTCACTACTAGCGGGAGGGCCCGACGAGCAGTACTTC. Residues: CASSLLAGGPDEQYF.

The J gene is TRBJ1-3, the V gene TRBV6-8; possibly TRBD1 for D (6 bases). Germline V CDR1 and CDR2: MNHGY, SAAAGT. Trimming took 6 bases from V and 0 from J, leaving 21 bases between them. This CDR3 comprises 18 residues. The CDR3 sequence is CASRRGHSMPTSGNTIYF. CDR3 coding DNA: TGTGCCAGCAGAAGGGGACACTCGATGCCGACCTCTGGAAACACCATATATTTT.

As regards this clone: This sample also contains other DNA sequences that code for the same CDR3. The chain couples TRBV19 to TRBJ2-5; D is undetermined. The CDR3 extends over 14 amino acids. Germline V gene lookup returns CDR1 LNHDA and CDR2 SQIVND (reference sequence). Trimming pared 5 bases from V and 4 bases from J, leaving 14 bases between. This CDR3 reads CASSSSGLRETQYF. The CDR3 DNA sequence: TGTGCCAGTAGTTCTAGTGGCCTCCGAGAGACCCAGTACTTC.

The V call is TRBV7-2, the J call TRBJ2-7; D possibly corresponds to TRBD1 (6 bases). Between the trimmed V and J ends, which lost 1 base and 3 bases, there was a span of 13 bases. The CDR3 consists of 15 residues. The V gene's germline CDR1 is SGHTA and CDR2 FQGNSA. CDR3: CASSLGAQGDYEQYF. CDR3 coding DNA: TGTGCCAGCAGCTTAGGTGCACAGGGTGACTACGAGCAGTACTTC.

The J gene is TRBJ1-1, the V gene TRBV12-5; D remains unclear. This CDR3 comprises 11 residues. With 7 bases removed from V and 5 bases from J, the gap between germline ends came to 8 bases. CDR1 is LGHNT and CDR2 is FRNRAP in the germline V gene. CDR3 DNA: TGTGCTAGTGCCATAGAAACTGAAGCTTTCTTT. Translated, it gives CASAIETEAFF.

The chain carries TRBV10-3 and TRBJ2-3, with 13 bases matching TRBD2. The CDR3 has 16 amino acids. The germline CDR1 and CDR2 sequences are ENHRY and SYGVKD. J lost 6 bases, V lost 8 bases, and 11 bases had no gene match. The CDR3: CAIGTSGRGGEDTQYF. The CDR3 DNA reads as TGTGCCATCGGAACTAGCGGGAGGGGGGGCGAGGATACGCAGTATTTT.

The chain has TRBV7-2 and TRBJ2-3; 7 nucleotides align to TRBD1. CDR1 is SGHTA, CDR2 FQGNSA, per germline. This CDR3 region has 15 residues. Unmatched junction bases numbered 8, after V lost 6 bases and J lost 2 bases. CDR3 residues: CASRLQGSNTDTQYF. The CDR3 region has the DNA TGTGCCAGCAGACTACAGGGGTCAAACACAGATACGCAGTATTTT.

CDR3 coding DNA: TGCGCCAGCAGCCAAGACCAGGGGGTAGGCGGCTACACCTTC. It codes for CASSQDQGVGGYTF. The V gene is TRBV4-1, the J gene TRBJ1-2, with TRBD1 identical over 7 bases. Germline values: CDR1 MGHRA, CDR2 YSYEKL. The CDR3 covers 14 residues. Trimming took 0 bases from V and 8 from J; bases not matched to a gene: 6.

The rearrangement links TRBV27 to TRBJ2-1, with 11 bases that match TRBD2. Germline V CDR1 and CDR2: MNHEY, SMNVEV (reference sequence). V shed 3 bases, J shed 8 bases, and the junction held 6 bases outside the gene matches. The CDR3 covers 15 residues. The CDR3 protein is CASSFLAGGLHEQFF. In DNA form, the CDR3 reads TGTGCCAGCAGTTTTCTAGCGGGAGGACTCCATGAGCAGTTCTTC.